A single sample is the source of the 5 T cell receptor beta chains below, sequenced in a study of T cells in Graves' hyperthyroidism and ophthalmopathy. Using RNA transcripts as the source, TCR beta CDR3 regions were amplified. The study used the HTBI primer set for a first-round RT-PCR of the TCR CDR3. TCRdb itself ran the multiplex PCR reads through MiXCR, one entry per CDR3 protein. The sample has more than 500,000 distinct CDR3 sequences, 15% to 20% seen once. The sample was blood. These receptors all come from a woman in her twenties or thirties with Graves' ophthalmopathy.

This clonotype was observed a handful of times. The chain uses TRBV4-3 and TRBJ2-7; unclear D gene. The CDR3 totals 13 residues. From germline, CDR1 is LGHNA and CDR2 YSLEER. Trimming cost V 4 bases and J 6 bases, with 13 bases left between them. This chain's CDR3 is CASSRAWTAEQYF. Written as DNA, the CDR3 is TGCGCCAGCAGCCGAGCCTGGACGGCCGAGCAGTACTTC.

This clonotype has only a few counts. This sequence joins TRBV24-1 and TRBJ2-1, with D perhaps matching TRBD1 (6 bases). CDR1 KGHDR and CDR2 SFDVKD come from the germline V gene. The ends were cut back, 6 bases at V and 5 bases at J, with 7 bases in the middle. This CDR3 has 12 residues. The CDR3 here is CATSNRDNEQFF. CDR3 DNA: TGTGCCACCAGTAACAGGGACAATGAGCAGTTCTTC.

This chain joins TRBV19 and TRBJ2-1, with 10 bases lining up with TRBD2. This CDR3 spans 15 amino acids. V trimming: 7 bases; J trimming: 0 bases; junction bases outside the gene matches: 3. CDR1 and CDR2 from the germline V gene are LNHDA and SQIVND (reference sequence). This chain's CDR3 is CASTPSGGSYNEQFF. The DNA of the CDR3 is TGTGCCAGTACTCCTAGCGGGGGCTCCTACAATGAGCAGTTCTTC.

This clonotype has more than one count but fewer than ten. The chain links TRBV4-1 to TRBJ2-1, with 12 positions matching TRBD2. V trimming: 0 bases; J trimming: 10 bases; junction bases outside the gene matches: 10. This CDR3 has 17 amino acids. Germline-derived CDR1 and CDR2 are MGHRA and YSYEKL. Here the CDR3 reads CASSQDPASGRASEQFF. In nucleotides, the CDR3 is TGCGCCAGCAGCCAAGATCCCGCTAGCGGGAGGGCCAGCGAGCAGTTCTTC.

The chain carries TRBV5-1 and TRBJ2-3; weak D call: TRBD2 (5 bases). The CDR3 length is 14 residues. Between the trimmed V and J ends, which lost 2 bases and 0 bases, there was a span of 7 bases. From germline, CDR1 is SGHRS and CDR2 YFSETQ. The CDR3 DNA reads as TGCGCCAGCAGCTTTCAGCGGAGCACAGATACGCAGTATTTT. Translation gives CASSFQRSTDTQYF.